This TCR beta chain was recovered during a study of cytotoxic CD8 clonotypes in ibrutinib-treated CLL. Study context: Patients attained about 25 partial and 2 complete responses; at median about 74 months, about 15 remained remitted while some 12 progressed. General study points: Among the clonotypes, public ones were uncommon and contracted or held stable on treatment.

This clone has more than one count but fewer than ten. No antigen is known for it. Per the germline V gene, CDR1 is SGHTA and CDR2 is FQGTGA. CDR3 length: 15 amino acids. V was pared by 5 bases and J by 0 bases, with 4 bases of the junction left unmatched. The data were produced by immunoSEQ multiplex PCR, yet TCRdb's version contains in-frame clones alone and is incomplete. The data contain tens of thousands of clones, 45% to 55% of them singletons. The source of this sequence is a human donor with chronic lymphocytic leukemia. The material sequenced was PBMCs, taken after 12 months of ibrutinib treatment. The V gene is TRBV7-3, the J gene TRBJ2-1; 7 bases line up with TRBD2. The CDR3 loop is CASSMSGTSYNEQFF. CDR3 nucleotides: TGTGCCAGCAGCATGAGCGGGACCTCCTACAATGAGCAGTTCTTC.